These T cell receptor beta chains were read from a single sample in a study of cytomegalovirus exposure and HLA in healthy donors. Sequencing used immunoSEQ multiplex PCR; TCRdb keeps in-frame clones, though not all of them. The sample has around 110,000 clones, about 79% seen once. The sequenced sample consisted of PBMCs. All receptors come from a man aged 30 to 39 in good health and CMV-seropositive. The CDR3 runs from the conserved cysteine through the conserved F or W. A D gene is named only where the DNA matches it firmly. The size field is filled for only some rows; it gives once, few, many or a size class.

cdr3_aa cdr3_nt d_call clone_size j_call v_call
CASGTAPLLEAFF TGTGCCAGCGGGACAGCTCCATTACTAGAAGCTTTCTTT TRBD1 many TRBJ1-1 TRBV2
CASSSGTSVSNEQFF TGTGCCAGCAGCTCCGGGACTAGCGTCTCCAATGAGCAGTTCTTC TRBD2 . TRBJ2-1 TRBV5-4
CATSTLAGTYNEQFF TGTGCCACCAGCACACTAGCGGGGACCTACAATGAGCAGTTCTTC TRBD2 . TRBJ2-1 TRBV15
CASSPTGTGGEEQYF TGCGCCAGCAGCCCGACCGGGACAGGGGGCGAAGAGCAGTACTTC TRBD1 . TRBJ2-7 TRBV5-1
CASQGSSGINEQFF TGTGCCAGTCAGGGGTCTTCAGGGATCAATGAGCAGTTCTTC . few TRBJ2-1 TRBV19
CSSSIAGTLNTEAFF TGTTCCAGCAGCATAGCCGGGACACTGAACACTGAAGCTTTCTTT . . TRBJ1-1 TRBV7-9
CASSPGQETNEKLFF TGTGCCAGCAGCCCCGGACAGGAGACTAATGAAAAACTGTTTTTT TRBD1 . TRBJ1-4 TRBV5-4
CASRILTDLYGYTF TGTGCCAGCAGAATACTAACTGACCTCTATGGCTACACCTTC . . TRBJ1-2 TRBV2
CATSIGQGSGNTIYF TGTGCCACCAGCATAGGGCAGGGGTCAGGAAACACCATATATTTT . . TRBJ1-3 TRBV15
CASSLGQGYYEQYF TGTGCCAGCAGCTTGGGACAGGGATACTACGAGCAGTACTTC TRBD1 few TRBJ2-7 TRBV7-9
CASSLDRTQETQYF TGCGCCAGCAGCCTAGACAGGACACAAGAGACCCAGTACTTC . . TRBJ2-5 TRBV5-1
CASRDPTGNTEAFF TGTGCCAGCAGGGACCCGACAGGGAACACTGAAGCTTTCTTT . few TRBJ1-1 TRBV2
CATSRGGQGKGTEAFF TGTGCCACCAGCAGAGGGGGACAGGGTAAAGGCACTGAAGCTTTCTTT TRBD1 . TRBJ1-1 TRBV15
CASSLKRGDTQYF TGTGCCAGCAGTCTGAAAAGGGGAGATACGCAGTATTTT . . TRBJ2-3 TRBV27
CASSVDVAPYEQYF TGTGCCAGCAGCGTAGACGTGGCCCCCTACGAGCAGTACTTC . few TRBJ2-7 TRBV9
CASSLTPQLVVPDTQYF TGTGCCAGCAGCTTAACCCCCCAACTAGTCGTTCCAGATACGCAGTATTTT . . TRBJ2-3 TRBV7-2
CASSQGASGRNEQFF TGCGCCAGCAGCCAAGGGGCTAGCGGGAGAAATGAGCAGTTCTTC TRBD2 . TRBJ2-1 TRBV4-3
CASTPTGRVNEKLFF TGTGCCAGCACTCCCACCGGCAGGGTTAATGAAAAACTGTTTTTT . once TRBJ1-4 TRBV7-2
CAIRDRVNTEAFF TGTGCCATCAGAGACAGGGTAAACACTGAAGCTTTCTTT TRBD1 . TRBJ1-1 TRBV10-3
CARTGGDDGYTF TGTGCCAGGACGGGGGGAGATGATGGCTACACCTTC . once TRBJ1-2 TRBV2
CASSPYRSGGSNEQFF TGCGCCAGCAGCCCCTACCGCTCCGGGGGGTCCAATGAGCAGTTCTTC TRBD2 . TRBJ2-1 TRBV5-1
CASSFNGLAGFEANEQFF TGTGCCAGCAGCTTTAACGGACTAGCGGGATTCGAGGCCAATGAGCAGTTCTTC TRBD2 few TRBJ2-1 TRBV11-2
CASSLLTGGTYEQYF TGTGCCAGCAGTTTATTGACAGGGGGGACCTACGAGCAGTACTTC TRBD1 few TRBJ2-7 TRBV27
CASSSPGYNEQFF TGTGCCAGCAGTTCCCCGGGATACAATGAGCAGTTCTTC . . TRBJ2-1 TRBV6-5
CANPEGSTDTQYF TGTGCCAACCCCGAGGGCTCCACAGATACGCAGTATTTT . . TRBJ2-3 TRBV27
CASSLYQQETQYF TGCGCCAGCAGCTTGTACCAGCAAGAGACCCAGTACTTC . . TRBJ2-5 TRBV5-1
CASSLATSGSGAQYF TGTGCCAGCAGCTTGGCAACTAGCGGGAGTGGTGCCCAGTACTTC TRBD2 . TRBJ2-5 TRBV5-5
CASSPLAGNQPQHF TGTGCCAGCTCACCATTGGCGGGCAATCAGCCCCAGCATTTT . . TRBJ1-5 TRBV18
CASSARDREDEKLFF TGTGCCAGCAGCGCCCGGGACAGGGAAGATGAAAAACTGTTTTTT TRBD1 . TRBJ1-4 TRBV9
CASSELAGFTDTQYF TGTGCCAGCAGTGAGCTAGCGGGGTTCACAGATACGCAGTATTTT TRBD2 . TRBJ2-3 TRBV6-4
CASSRDRQETQYF TGTGCCAGCAGCCGGGACAGACAAGAGACCCAGTACTTC TRBD1 . TRBJ2-5 TRBV28
CASSPGVGRGIGEPLHF TGTGCCAGCAGCCCCGGGGTAGGCAGGGGGATTGGAGAGCCCCTCCACTTT TRBD1 . TRBJ1-6 TRBV7-2
CASSVGVSPGEQFF TGTGCCAGCAGCGTAGGAGTTAGCCCCGGTGAGCAGTTCTTC . once TRBJ2-1 TRBV9
CASSQRLGGGYGTDTQYF TGTGCCAGCAGCCAACGACTAGGCGGCGGTTACGGCACAGATACGCAGTATTTT . once TRBJ2-3 TRBV14
CASRPTGGQNEQYF TGTGCCAGCAGACCCACAGGGGGACAAAACGAGCAGTACTTC TRBD1 once TRBJ2-7 TRBV6-5
CASSSTDRGYGYTF TGTGCCAGCAGCTCCACCGACAGGGGCTATGGCTACACCTTC TRBD1 once TRBJ1-2 TRBV13
CASSTRYGGRIYNEQFF TGTGCCAGCAGCACCAGGTATGGCGGGAGGATCTACAATGAGCAGTTCTTC TRBD2 . TRBJ2-1 TRBV7-2
CASSPPGTLKKQYF TGTGCCAGCAGCCCCCCCGGGACTCTTAAAAAGCAGTACTTC . few TRBJ2-7 TRBV11-3
CASSRQGQWYEQYF TGTGCCAGCAGTCGGCAGGGGCAGTGGTACGAGCAGTACTTC . few TRBJ2-7 TRBV27
CASSEGTLAGGQETQYF TGTGCCAGCAGCGAGGGAACCCTAGCGGGGGGACAAGAGACCCAGTACTTC TRBD2 . TRBJ2-5 TRBV13
CASSLAHAREDDEQYF TGTGCCAGCAGCTTAGCCCACGCCCGGGAGGATGACGAGCAGTACTTC TRBD2 . TRBJ2-7 TRBV7-9